This T cell receptor (beta chain) was sequenced in a study of blood T cell repertoires in COVID-19 (dated by TCRdb to 2018 to 2020). Regarding the study in general: Samples covering the acute and convalescent phases of COVID-19 were provided by collaborators in the United States, Italy and Spain. The prospective study material was composed of cDNA or gDNA derived from T cells, B-cell-depleted T cells, or PBMCs. Subjects who had been exposed to COVID-19, were actively infected with it, or had recovered from it provided the deeply sampled blood TCRbeta repertoires that made up the dataset. A freely available public database, intended as a resource for researchers studying the immune response to SARS-CoV-2, is where the repertoires were released. Samples came from the ongoing ImmuneRACE study (first 160 participants) plus 1,254 subjects from 6 global collaborators. Nearly every sample came with metadata listing a de-identified subject ID, COVID-19 status, age in years and sex. Where HLA class I and class II types were available, the types were taken from metadata supplied by the sample provider, not from assay-based typing.

The paper as a whole reports these results and caveats: How much clinical and demographic metadata was included differed by source and by participant, and the metadata was provided uncurated.

The V end gives up 0 bases and the J end 7 bases, leaving 2 bases in the junction not matched to a gene. The germline V gene provides CDR1 MNHEY and CDR2 SVGAGI. Its CDR3 holds 14 amino acids, cysteine through phenylalanine. Of the read, only the CDR3 DNA is kept; its 42 bases are in frame from base 1. TCRbeta CDR3 regions were amplified from genomic DNA using the immunoSEQ Assay, a bias-controlled multiplex PCR. In the paper's pipeline: Within the assay, amplification of reference gene primers was used to estimate how many nucleated cells each sample contained. Sequence reads were collapsed and filtered to measure the absolute abundance of every unique TCRbeta CDR3 rearrangement. For each sample, productive Simpson clonality was calculated by taking the square root of Simpson's diversity index across productive rearrangements. TCRdb mirrors the immuneACCESS table, restricted to in-frame sequences. Some clones are absent from its copies; in checked studies, under half trace to an unresolved V gene, and the reason for the others is unknown. Clonal size and the V and J genes are those of that table, whereas D and trimming came from the DNA. This sample gives fewer than 65,000 clones in total; about 86% of them show up just once. The leading ten clones occupy 10% to 15% of the sample.

Whole blood was collected in K2EDTA tubes by collaborating institutions according to the institutions' own protocols. Collaborator samples were shipped for TCRbeta analysis as frozen whole blood, isolated PBMCs, or DNA extracted from either sample type. This clone has a handful of counts. Its antigen remains undetermined. The input lacks base qualities; no much larger clone sits a single base away. Sequenced: peripheral blood. The clonotype originates from a human donor in a cohort sampled during active COVID-19. The chain is made from TRBV6-5 and TRBJ2-2, with 7 junctional bases fitting TRBD2. The DNA sequence reads TGTGCCAGCAGTTACTCACGGGAGGTCGGGGAGCTGTTTTTT. This yields the protein CASSYSREVGELFF.